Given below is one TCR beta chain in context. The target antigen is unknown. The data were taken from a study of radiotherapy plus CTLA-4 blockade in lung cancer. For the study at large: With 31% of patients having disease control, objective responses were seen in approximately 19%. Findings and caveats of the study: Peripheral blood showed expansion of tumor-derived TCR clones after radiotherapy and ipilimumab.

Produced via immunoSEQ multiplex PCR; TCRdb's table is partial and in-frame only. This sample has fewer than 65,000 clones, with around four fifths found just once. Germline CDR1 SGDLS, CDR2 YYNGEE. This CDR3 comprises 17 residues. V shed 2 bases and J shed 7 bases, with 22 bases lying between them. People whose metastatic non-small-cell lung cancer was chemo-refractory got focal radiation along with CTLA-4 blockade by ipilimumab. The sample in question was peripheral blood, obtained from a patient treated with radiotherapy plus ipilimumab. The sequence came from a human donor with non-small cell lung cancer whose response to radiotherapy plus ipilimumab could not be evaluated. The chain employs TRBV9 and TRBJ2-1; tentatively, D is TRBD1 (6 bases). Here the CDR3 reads CASSVRSWTEYRNEQFF. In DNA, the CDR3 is TGTGCCAGCAGCGTCCGTTCATGGACAGAATATCGGAATGAGCAGTTCTTC.